This TCR beta chain was recovered during a study of blood T cell repertoires in COVID-19. The overall study: COVID-19 samples, acute and convalescent, were from the United States, Italy and Spain. Sources were T cells, B-cell-depleted T cells, or PBMCs; the material itself was cDNA or gDNA.

This CDR3 is 13 amino acids long. V trimming: 6 bases; J trimming: 2 bases; junction bases outside the gene matches: 4. In the authors' workflow: Amplification from reference gene primers served as the basis for estimated nucleated cell counts. Profiling relied on immunoSEQ multiplex PCR, and the TCRdb table lists in-frame clones only, not all of them. V and J calls and clone size come straight from that table; D and trimming were deduced from the DNA. The sample has 240,000 or so clones, more than 75% seen once. The source of this sequence is a woman between 40 and 55 years old with acute COVID-19. V usage is TRBV12-3 or TRBV12-4 and J usage is TRBJ2-7; the match to TRBD1 covers 7 bases. The source material was PBMCs or T cells enriched from blood (not recorded which). CDR3 DNA: TGTGCCAGCAGGAAGGGACAGACCTACGAGCAGTACTTC. This gives the protein CASRKGQTYEQYF.